What follows are 7 T cell receptor beta chains derived from one specimen sequenced in a study of T cells in Graves' hyperthyroidism and ophthalmopathy. What was amplified from RNA transcripts were TCR beta CDR3 regions. HTBI primers were the set used in a first-round RT-PCR of the TCR CDR3. MiXCR, run by TCRdb on the multiplex PCR reads, gives a single entry per CDR3 protein. Of some 600,000 distinct CDR3 sequences in the sample, roughly 13% were seen once. Source material: blood. The source is a woman aged 25 to 45 with Graves' hyperthyroidism that later progressed to Graves' ophthalmopathy.

This clonotype occurred many times. The V call is TRBV11-2, the J call TRBJ2-5; 12 nucleotides match TRBD2. From germline, CDR1 is SGHAT and CDR2 FQNNGV. Unmatched junction bases numbered 5, after V lost 5 bases and J lost 1 base. This CDR3 is built from 16 residues. The CDR3 DNA reads as TGTGCCAGCAGCGCGGGGACTAGCGGGTCCCAAGAGACCCAGTACTTC. Translated, it gives CASSAGTSGSQETQYF.

This clonotype was found many times. The chain recombines TRBV20-1 with TRBJ2-4, with 7 nucleotides matching TRBD2. This CDR3 has 13 residues. J was trimmed by 6 bases and V by 7 bases; bases with no gene match: 9. Germline loops: CDR1 DFQATT, CDR2 SNEGSKA (reference sequence). The CDR3 coding sequence is TGCAGTGTCTCGCGGGAGTTCGGAAACATTCAGTACTTC. It translates to CSVSREFGNIQYF.

The chain joins TRBV7-9 to TRBJ2-4; 7 bases line up with TRBD2. The trim removed 0 bases at V and 0 bases at J, leaving 8 bases unmatched. Germline CDR1 and CDR2: SEHNR and FQNEAQ (reference sequence). This CDR3 has 18 amino acids. The CDR3 is CASSLAYTSDQAKNIQYF. DNA of the CDR3: TGTGCCAGCAGCTTAGCATATACTAGCGACCAAGCCAAAAACATTCAGTACTTC.

This clonotype was counted a few times. The chain combines TRBV20-1 with TRBJ2-5, with D tentatively TRBD2 (5 bases). CDR1 and CDR2 from the germline V gene are DFQATT and SNEGSKA (reference sequence). The length of the CDR3 is 13 residues. V was shortened by 5 bases and J by 5 bases, with 15 bases between the two germline ends. The CDR3 loop reads CSAPLGGPETQYF. The CDR3 coding sequence is TGCAGTGCTCCCTTAGGAGGCCCCGAGACCCAGTACTTC.

This clonotype was detected ten times or more. The chain links TRBV7-9 to TRBJ1-1; the match to TRBD1 covers 7 bases. The CDR3 length is 15 residues. Germline loops: CDR1 SEHNR, CDR2 FQNEAQ (reference sequence). The ends lost 2 bases at V and 1 base at J; junction bases unmatched: 4. The CDR3 sequence is CASSLRDSGNTEAFF. For the CDR3, the DNA is TGTGCCAGCAGCTTAAGGGACAGCGGGAACACTGAAGCTTTCTTT.

The chain carries TRBV5-5 and TRBJ2-7; D is possibly TRBD1 (7 bases). The CDR3 spans 14 residues. CDR1 and CDR2 from the germline V gene are SGHKS and YYEKEE (reference sequence). V dropped 4 bases and J dropped 6 bases, with 17 bases sitting between them. The CDR3 DNA follows: TGTGCCAGCAGCGCCGGAGGGGACAGATCCGAGCAGTACTTC. This encodes CASSAGGDRSEQYF.

In its sample, this clonotype was seen many times. The V call is TRBV7-3, the J call TRBJ2-1, with 9 bases identical to TRBD2. Germline V gives CDR1 SGHTA, CDR2 FQGTGA. The CDR3 length is 15 residues. Unmatched junction bases numbered 10, after V lost 5 bases and J lost 8 bases. CDR3 DNA: TGTGCCAGCAGCCTTAGCGGGAGTAGGTCCGATGAGCAGTTCTTC. Its translation is CASSLSGSRSDEQFF.